One sample yielded the 20 T cell receptor beta chains listed below, sequenced in a study of T cells in localized non-small cell lung cancer. Here immunoSEQ multiplex PCR was the method, and the copy in TCRdb shows in-frame clones only, minus some. The table lists about 4,600 clones, 25% to 35% of them singletons. The sequencing here drew on lung tumor tissue, taken before any cancer treatment. All receptors derive from a man aged 40 to 70 with stage III squamous cell lung carcinoma.

The V and J genes are TRBV6-8 and TRBJ1-1; D might be TRBD1 (6 bases). The germline gives CDR1 MNHGY, CDR2 SAAAGT. With 5 bases removed from V and 5 bases from J, the gap between germline ends came to 12 bases. The CDR3 spans 13 residues. CDR3: CASSVLRGTEAFF. In DNA, the CDR3 is TGTGCCAGCAGTGTTTTAAGGGGGACTGAAGCTTTCTTT.

This chain joins TRBV12-5 and TRBJ1-5; 10 nucleotides match TRBD1. The CDR3 consists of 14 residues. The ends lost 9 bases at V and 5 bases at J; junction bases unmatched: 7. Germline V lookup: CDR1 LGHNT, CDR2 FRNRAP. CDR3 in amino acids: CASRRQGAHQPQHF. The CDR3 DNA sequence: TGTGCTAGCAGGAGACAGGGGGCTCATCAGCCCCAGCATTTT.

This clone has just a few counts. A much larger clone differs by one base, so this may be a read error. The chain uses TRBV6-9 and TRBJ2-3; a possible D gene is TRBD1 (6 bases). Germline CDR1 reads MNHGY; CDR2 reads SVAAGI. The CDR3 consists of 15 residues. Trimming took off 5 bases at V and 3 bases at J, with 15 bases between the two ends. The CDR3 spells CASSPAQGRTDTQYF. The DNA of the CDR3 is TGTGCCAGCAGTCCCGCCCAGGGGCGGACAGATACGCAGTATTTT.

Sample share makes this clone medium-sized. The chain links TRBV11-3 to TRBJ1-6, with 11 bases fitting TRBD1. Germline CDR1 reads SGHNT; CDR2 reads YENEEA. The CDR3 has 15 amino acids. V trimming: 5 bases; J trimming: 9 bases; junction bases outside the gene matches: 6. CDR3 DNA sequence: TGTGCCAGCAGCCGGACAGGGGGCCTCTTTTCACCCCTCCACTTT. Translating it yields CASSRTGGLFSPLHF.

This clone rates as medium-sized. The chain employs TRBV1 and TRBJ2-6; whether TRBD1, the table's D call, matches the DNA was not checked. TRBV1 is assigned pseudogene status. The CDR3 sequence is 16 residues long. The CDR3 protein is CASSQDRGNWANVLTF. The CDR3 DNA is TGCGCCAGCAGCCAAGACAGGGGGAACTGGGCCAACGTCCTGACTTTC.

The CDR3 is CASRRQPNEQFF. In DNA form, the CDR3 reads TGTGCCAGCAGGCGACAGCCCAATGAGCAGTTCTTC. This chain connects TRBV6-8 to TRBJ2-1; a weak D match, TRBD1 (5 bases). Germline CDR1 is MNHGY and CDR2 is SAAAGT. The CDR3 is 12 amino acids. V lost 6 bases and J lost 6, with 9 bases in between.

In its sample, this clone was seen a few times. The gene calls are TRBV9 and TRBJ2-3, with D possibly matching TRBD1 (5 bases). CDR1 and CDR2 from the germline V gene are SGDLS and YYNGEE. V lost 0 bases, J lost 2 bases, and 13 bases lay in between. The CDR3 runs 16 residues. The CDR3 loop is CASSVALGVITDTQYF. CDR3 DNA: TGTGCCAGCAGCGTAGCCCTAGGGGTGATCACAGATACGCAGTATTTT.

By share, this clone counts as large. The genes are TRBV19 and TRBJ1-1, with D possibly matching TRBD1 (6 bases). Germline assignment: CDR1 LNHDA and CDR2 SQIVND (reference sequence). V was pared by 3 bases and J by 2 bases, with 10 bases between. The CDR3 runs 14 residues. The CDR3 region is CASSIVQGNTEAFF. The CDR3 DNA is TGTGCCAGTAGTATCGTACAGGGTAACACTGAAGCTTTCTTT.

This clone was counted a few times. Relative to the germline gene, one junction end is altered; a read error may explain this. The chain recombines TRBV11-3 with TRBJ1-2; 8 bases line up with TRBD1. The CDR3 spans 15 residues. The germline V gene has CDR1 SGHNT and CDR2 YENEEA. The CDR3 region has the DNA TGTGCCAGCAGCCTAGACAGGGGAAGGGACTATGGCTACACCTTC. Protein sequence: CASSLDRGRDYGYTF.

The V call is TRBV18, the J call TRBJ2-7; D may match TRBD1 or TRBD2 (6 bases each). The CDR3 is 16 residues long. The ends were cut back, 4 bases at V and 3 bases at J, with 19 bases in the middle. CDR1 is KGHSH, CDR2 LQKENI, per germline. The CDR3 region is CASSLGVARGGYEQYF. The DNA of the CDR3 is TGTGCCAGCTCACTGGGCGTGGCCAGGGGAGGCTACGAGCAGTACTTC.

The table lists this clone with a count of one. The CDR3 DNA follows: TGTGCCAGCACCCCCATGGACTCTGGAAACACCATATATTTT. It yields the protein CASTPMDSGNTIYF. The V call is TRBV18, the J call TRBJ1-3, with D uncertain. The V gene's germline CDR1 is KGHSH and CDR2 LQKENI. CDR3 length: 14 amino acids. Trimming cost V 8 bases and J 0 bases, with 11 bases left between them.

This clone has more than one count but fewer than ten. V gene TRBV10-3 combines with J gene TRBJ1-2, with D unclear. The CDR3 is 14 residues long. Per germline, CDR1 ENHRY and CDR2 SYGVKD. The V end lost 0 bases, the J end lost 4 bases, and 9 bases lay between the germline ends. The CDR3 loop is CAISESGGPYGYTF. CDR3 nucleotides: TGTGCCATCAGTGAGTCAGGTGGCCCCTATGGCTACACCTTC.

This chain joins TRBV18 and TRBJ2-7, with 10 bases that match TRBD2. The CDR3 consists of 15 residues. CDR1 is KGHSH and CDR2 is LQKENI in the germline V gene. Trimming took 4 bases from V and 1 from J; bases not matched to a gene: 4. CDR3 protein: CASSLRTSGSYEQYF. DNA of the CDR3: TGTGCCAGCTCACTGAGGACTAGCGGATCCTACGAGCAGTACTTC.

Judged by abundance, this clone is medium-sized (0.01 to 0.1%). The rearrangement joins TRBV6-8 to TRBJ1-2; D ambiguous. The CDR3 length is 13 residues. With 6 bases removed from V and 4 bases from J, the gap between germline ends came to 12 bases. Germline CDR1 reads MNHGY; CDR2 reads SAAAGT. CDR3 loop: CASSNARTYGYTF. In DNA, the CDR3 is TGTGCCAGCAGCAACGCACGGACCTATGGCTACACCTTC.

The sample holds a few counts of this clone. V gene TRBV19 combines with J gene TRBJ1-2, with D hard to call. Germline V gene sequence: CDR1 LNHDA, CDR2 SQIVND (reference sequence). The CDR3 extends over 13 amino acids. Trimming left V 5 bases short and J 4 bases short, with 11 bases between. The CDR3 DNA sequence: TGTGCCAGTAGTGGGTTGGGTCTCTATGGCTACACCTTC. Translated, it gives CASSGLGLYGYTF.

A few counts support this clone. The rearrangement uses TRBV5-1 and TRBJ2-7; possible D gene TRBD1, 5 bases. The CDR3 covers 15 residues. V was trimmed by 5 bases and J by 0 bases, leaving 15 bases between them. Germline V gene sequence: CDR1 SGHRS, CDR2 YFSETQ. For the CDR3, the DNA is TGCGCCAGCAGAGAAGAAGGGGTCAGCTCCTACGAGCAGTACTTC. Translation: CASREEGVSSYEQYF.

Comments on this clone: At one of its ends the junction is not consistent with the germline gene, which may arise from a read error. The chain uses TRBV9 and TRBJ2-3; 10 bases align to TRBD1. The length of the CDR3 is 17 residues. Per germline, CDR1 SGDLS and CDR2 YYNGEE. CDR3 in DNA: TGTGCCAGCAGCGAACGAGAGGGACAGGGGAGAGTAGATATGCAGTATTTT. Protein product: CASSEREGQGRVDMQYF.

This clone was observed once. This chain joins TRBV25-1 and TRBJ2-2; 9 nucleotides agree with TRBD1. CDR1 is MGHDK and CDR2 is SYGVNS in the germline V gene. The CDR3 is 15 residues long. V lost 7 bases to trimming and J lost 6 bases; unmatched junction nucleotides: 9. The CDR3 DNA is TGTGCCAGCAACATCGGGACAGGGAGGGCCGGGGAGCTGTTTTTT. Translation gives CASNIGTGRAGELFF.

The chain recombines TRBV14 with TRBJ2-7; 8 positions agree with TRBD2. The CDR3 sequence is 15 residues long. CDR1 and CDR2 from the germline V gene are SGHDN and FVKESK. V dropped 6 bases and J dropped 1; count of bases not matched to a gene: 8. CDR3 sequence reads: CASSRTGGPSYEQYF. The CDR3 DNA follows: TGTGCCAGCAGTCGCACGGGGGGGCCTTCCTACGAGCAGTACTTC.

This clone has only a few counts. This chain uses TRBV10-3 with TRBJ1-2; 10 bases are a match to TRBD1. This CDR3 has 14 residues. Germline loops: CDR1 ENHRY, CDR2 SYGVKD. Germline trimming cut 11 bases from V and 10 bases from J; bases unmatched to any gene: 16. The CDR3 sequence: CAAGTGVTLRDYTF. CDR3 in DNA: TGTGCCGCCGGGACAGGGGTTACTTTAAGGGACTACACCTTC.